These T cell receptor beta chains were read from a single sample in a study of T cells in Graves' hyperthyroidism and ophthalmopathy. TCRdb ran MiXCR on the multiplex PCR reads and lists one entry per CDR3 protein. Altogether 610,000 or so distinct CDR3 sequences are present, 46% being singletons, with the ten largest covering around 7.7%. Sequencing was done on a sample of peripheral blood or thyroid tissue (not recorded which). The receptor source for this set is a woman under 30 with Graves' hyperthyroidism. Each CDR3 is given with its conserved first and last residue. D genes are given only for firm matches. A row's size may be missing; if present it is once, few, many or a size class.

abundance,v_gene,j_gene,d_gene,CDR3nt,CDR3aa
-,TRBV2,TRBJ1-6,-,TGTGCCAGCTTGTTAACAGGGTCACCCCTCCACTTT,CASLLTGSPLHF
-,TRBV6-2/TRBV6-3,TRBJ2-5,-,TGTGGCAGGGACTACCAAGAGACCCAGTACTTC,CGRDYQETQYF
few,TRBV27,TRBJ2-7,-,-,CASSSSTGGDEQYF
-,TRBV4-1,TRBJ1-5,-,TGCGCCAGCAGCGCTCAGGCTAATAGCAATCAGCCCCAGCATTTT,CASSAQANSNQPQHF
-,TRBV10-3,TRBJ1-2,TRBD1,TGTGCCATCAATCGACAGGGCTACGGCTACACCTTC,CAINRQGYGYTF
-,TRBV7-3,TRBJ2-2,TRBD1,TGTGCCAGCAGCCAGGCTGGGACAGTAATCACCGGGGAGCTGTTTTTT,CASSQAGTVITGELFF
many,TRBV19,TRBJ2-7,TRBD1,TGTGCCAGTAGTATGGCTGACGGACAGGGGGCCTACGAGCAGTACTTC,CASSMADGQGAYEQYF
-,TRBV12-3/TRBV12-4,TRBJ2-6,TRBD2,TGTGCCAGCAGGAGTGATCTAGCGGGAGAGGACCTGACTTTC,CASRSDLAGEDLTF
-,TRBV9,TRBJ1-2,TRBD1,TGTGCCAGCAGCGTAGTCCCAACCGGGACAGGGTGGGTTGGAGGCTACACCTTC,CASSVVPTGTGWVGGYTF
many,TRBV4-3,TRBJ2-7,-,TGCGCCAGCAGCCAGACCACCGGGACCCCAGGGCGCGAGCAGTACTTC,CASSQTTGTPGREQYF
-,TRBV4-2,TRBJ2-7,TRBD1,TGTGCCAGCGGCCAAGGTCCGCAGGGGGCGTACGAGCAGTACTTC,CASGQGPQGAYEQYF
few,TRBV7-3,TRBJ1-2,-,TGTGCCAGCAGCTTAGTTGGGGGCAGGGTAGAAGGCTACACCTTC,CASSLVGGRVEGYTF
-,TRBV20-1,TRBJ2-5,-,TGCAGTGCTAGACCCCAGGGGAGCAATCAGCCCCAGTACTTC,CSARPQGSNQPQYF
many,TRBV27,TRBJ2-7,TRBD1,TGTGCCAGCAGTGGGGGACAGCAACCCTACGAGCAGTACTTC,CASSGGQQPYEQYF
-,TRBV29-1,TRBJ1-2,TRBD1,TGCAGCGTTTTGGAGTGGACAGGGGTCAATGGCTACACCTTC,CSVLEWTGVNGYTF
many,TRBV15,TRBJ2-5,-,TGTGCCACCAGCAGAGGCCCGCAGCCCCAAGAGACCCAGTACTTC,CATSRGPQPQETQYF
once,TRBV2,TRBJ2-7,-,TGTGCCAGCAGCGGGACAACCGGCTCCTACGAGCAGTACTTC,CASSGTTGSYEQYF
many,TRBV12-3/TRBV12-4,TRBJ2-2,-,TGTGCCAGCACCGGACCCACCGGGGAGCTGTTTTTT,CASTGPTGELFF
many,TRBV2,TRBJ2-7,TRBD2,TGTGCCAGCAGCGGGACTAGCGGCACCTACGAGCAGTACTTC,CASSGTSGTYEQYF
many,TRBV12-3/TRBV12-4,TRBJ1-1,-,TGTGCCAGCATTTCGAACACTGAAGCTTTCTTT,CASISNTEAFF
many,TRBV25-1,TRBJ2-1,-,TGTGCCAGCAGTACTAGCTCCTACAATGAGCAGTTCTTC,CASSTSSYNEQFF
-,TRBV19,TRBJ1-1,TRBD1,TGTGCCAGTAAGGGATTGAGGGGTCCGGGACAGGGGCTAAACACTGAAGCTTTCTTT,CASKGLRGPGQGLNTEAFF
many,TRBV7-8,TRBJ2-7,-,TGTGCCAGCAGCCCCAGGGGCAAAGAGCAGTACTTC,CASSPRGKEQYF
-,TRBV27,TRBJ2-6,TRBD1,TGTGCCAGCTCACCCGGGACAGGAACCCGAGGGGCCAACGTCCTGACTTTC,CASSPGTGTRGANVLTF
-,TRBV19,TRBJ1-4,-,TGTGCCAGTACCCATATCCCCAACCGCAGGGTTTACGAAAAACCGTTTTTT,CASTHIPNRRVYEKPFF
many,TRBV29-1,TRBJ2-1,TRBD1,TGCAGCGTGCGGACAGGGGCCGTCAATGAGCAGTTCTTC,CSVRTGAVNEQFF
-,TRBV19,TRBJ1-6,-,TGTGCCAGTACTACTGGGGATAATTCACCCCTCCACTTT,CASTTGDNSPLHF
-,TRBV24-1,TRBJ2-3,-,TGTGCCACCAGCGCCACAGATACGCAGTATTTT,CATSATDTQYF
-,TRBV10-2,TRBJ2-5,TRBD2,TGCGCCAGCAAAGGGACTAGCGGGTATAAGAGGGGGACCCAGTACTTC,CASKGTSGYKRGTQYF
-,TRBV29-1,TRBJ1-2,TRBD1,TGCAGCGCTAGACAGGGGGGGATCGACTATGGCTACACCTTC,CSARQGGIDYGYTF
many,TRBV3-1,TRBJ1-1,TRBD1,TGTGCCAGCAGCCGCGGGGACAGAGACATGAACACTGAAGCTTTCTTT,CASSRGDRDMNTEAFF
-,TRBV29-1,TRBJ1-2,TRBD1,TGCAGCGTTGCGGGACAGTACCGAGGCTACACCTTC,CSVAGQYRGYTF
few,TRBV20-1,TRBJ1-1,-,TGCAGTGCTAGACCAGTCGGGAACACTGAAGCTTTCTTT,CSARPVGNTEAFF
once,TRBV2,TRBJ1-1,-,TGTGCCAGCACGCTGAGTACTGAAGCTTTCTTT,CASTLSTEAFF
few,TRBV7-2,TRBJ2-3,-,TGTGCCAGCAGCTTAGCCCCAGAGACAGATACGCAGTATTTT,CASSLAPETDTQYF
few,TRBV29-1,TRBJ2-7,TRBD1,TGTGCCTGGAGTGAGGGGACAGGGGTAAAGGAGCAGTACTTC,CAWSEGTGVKEQYF
many,TRBV5-5,TRBJ1-5,-,TGTGCCAGCAGCTTGTGGACGGCCTATCAGCCCCAGCATTTT,CASSLWTAYQPQHF
many,TRBV7-9,TRBJ2-7,TRBD1,TGTGCCAGCCTCGGGACAGGGTCCTACGAGCAGTACTTC,CASLGTGSYEQYF
many,TRBV7-2,TRBJ2-6,-,TGTGCCAGCAGCTCAGTTCTGGGGCCTGGGGCCAACGTCCTGACTTTC,CASSSVLGPGANVLTF
many,TRBV7-2,TRBJ2-5,TRBD2,TGTGCCAGCAGCCGCCCGGGACTAGCGGGAGCAGAGACCCAGTACTTC,CASSRPGLAGAETQYF